This TCR beta chain appears in the sequencing data of a study of CD8+CD57+ T cells in acquired aplastic anemia (dated by TCRdb to 2016 to 2019). Looking at the study overall: Extracted DNA from sorted CD4+ and CD8+ cells averaged around 3.4 ug, ranging from about 0.18 to 27.4 ug. CD8+CD57+ expansion was defined as a frequency above the mean frequency observed in healthy subjects. Overall study results and their limits: Although 25 to 30 CD8+ CDR3 sequences were shared by patients and controls, these sequences appeared highly expressed in patients and within the immunodominant clones of patients. No significant difference in CD8+ Simpson's diversity was found between patients and healthy controls (P=0.060).

V ends up 8 bases short and J 8 bases short, with an unmatched junction base count of 6. Reading the germline V gene gives CDR1 MGHRA and CDR2 YSYEKL. The cysteine opens and the phenylalanine closes a CDR3 of 13 amino acids. The entry retains the CDR3 DNA only, 39 bases that are in frame from base 1. Expansion of CD8+CD57+ cells had been shown by flow cytometry in the patients chosen for sequencing. All patients had severe acquired aplastic anemia diagnosed by International Study of Aplastic Anemia and Agranulocytosis and Camitta criteria. No patient had received any therapy when blood was sampled. In the study, sorted CD4+ and CD8+ blood T cells from patients with severe aplastic anemia and from healthy subjects underwent deep sequencing of TCR repertoires. Patients were enrolled in the USA under clinicaltrials.gov protocols 00001620, 01623167, 00001397, 00071045, 00081523 and 00961064. Ficoll-Paque density gradient centrifugation was used to isolate peripheral blood mononuclear cells. Before DNA was extracted, CD4+ and CD8+ T cells were sorted using either FACS or magnetic beads.

Genomic DNA served as template for TCR beta VDJ combination and CDR3 sequence profiling. An Illumina HiSeq 2000 was the platform used for TCR repertoire sequencing. The published analysis was carried out like this. TRBV/TRBJ rearrangement plots, CDR3 size and DJ length profiles, and Simpson's diversity index were used to assess repertoires. The most abundant DNA sequence in the deep sequencing data was defined as the immunodominant clone. CDR3 amino acid sequences were checked for sharing across subjects and were also compared against the VDJdb database and published repertoires. TCRdb trimmed the raw reads at Q25, called clones with MiXCR and kept productive beta chains. Identical CDR3 protein sequences are pooled into one entry, listed with their most common genes and DNA. TCRdb, not the original authors, processed these V and J calls. Recorded for this sample are about 120,000 distinct CDR3 sequences; 58% of them occurred a single time. The ten largest clonotypes hold 25% to 35% of the sample.

Worth noting for this clonotype: What this receptor recognizes is not known. Per-nucleotide qualities are absent, and no much larger clonotype sits a single base away.

The chain is encoded by TRBV4-1 joined to TRBJ2-2; 9 central bases correspond to TRBD1. Sequenced material: sorted CD4+, CD8+, or CD8+CD57+ T cells (not recorded which) from PBMCs. This clonotype was sampled from a human donor with aplastic anemia. The CDR3 region reads CASLGTGTGELFF. The DNA reads as follows: TGCGCCAGCTTAGGGACAGGGACTGGGGAGCTGTTTTTT.